This T cell receptor beta chain was sequenced during a study of blood T cell repertoires in COVID-19. Trimming took off 1 base at V and 7 bases at J, with 11 bases between the two ends. From germline, CDR1 is SGHTA and CDR2 FQGNSA. The CDR3 covers 13 residues. This table comes from immunoSEQ multiplex PCR, and its TCRdb copy is limited to in-frame clones, with some not included. The table records about 670,000 clones, around 90% of them present only once. The sample taken for sequencing was peripheral blood. V gene TRBV7-2 combines with J gene TRBJ2-7; D ambiguous. The sequence derives from a woman under 30 with acute or convalescent COVID-19. CDR3 protein: CASSLGSYWEQYF. The DNA for the CDR3 is TGTGCCAGCAGCTTAGGTTCCTATTGGGAGCAGTACTTC.